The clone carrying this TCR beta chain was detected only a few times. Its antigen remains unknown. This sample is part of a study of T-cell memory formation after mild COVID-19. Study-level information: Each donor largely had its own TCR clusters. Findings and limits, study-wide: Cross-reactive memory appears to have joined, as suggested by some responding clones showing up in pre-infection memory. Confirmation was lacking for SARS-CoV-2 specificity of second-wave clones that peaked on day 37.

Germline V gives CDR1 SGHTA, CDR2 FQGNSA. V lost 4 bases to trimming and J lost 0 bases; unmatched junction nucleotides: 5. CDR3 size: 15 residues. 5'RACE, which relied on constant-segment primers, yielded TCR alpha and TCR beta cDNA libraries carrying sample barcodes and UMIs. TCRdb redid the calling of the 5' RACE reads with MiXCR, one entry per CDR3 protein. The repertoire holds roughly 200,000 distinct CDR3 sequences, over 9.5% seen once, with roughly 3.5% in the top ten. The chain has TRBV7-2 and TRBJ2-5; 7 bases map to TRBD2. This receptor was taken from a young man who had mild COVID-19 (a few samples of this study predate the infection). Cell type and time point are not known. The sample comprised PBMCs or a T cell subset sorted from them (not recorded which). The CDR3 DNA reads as TGTGCCAGCAGCTCCCAGCGGGGCCACCAAGAGACCCAGTACTTC. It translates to CASSSQRGHQETQYF.